This T cell receptor (beta chain) derives from a study of blood T cell repertoires in COVID-19. Turning to the study itself: Samples of COVID-19 (acute and convalescent) were obtained from the United States, Italy and Spain. Nucleic acid was either cDNA or gDNA, and it came from T cells, B-cell-depleted T cells, or PBMCs.

Germline loops: CDR1 SGHRS, CDR2 YFSETQ. CDR3 length equals 15 residues. V was trimmed by 0 bases and J by 0 bases, leaving 8 bases between them. This clone was counted a single time. In the original analysis: Using reference gene primer amplification, nucleated cell counts were estimated. The data were produced by immunoSEQ multiplex PCR, yet TCRdb's version contains in-frame clones alone and is incomplete. For V, J and clone size, that table is used; D and trimming come from the DNA. The repertoire has approximately 78,000 clones, 70% to 90% of them found once; the top ten carry around 29%. This chain uses TRBV5-1 with TRBJ2-3; D not certain. This TCR came from a man aged 50-60 years with acute or convalescent COVID-19. Source material: peripheral blood. This chain's CDR3 is CASSLEQKSTDTQYF. The CDR3 bases are TGCGCCAGCAGCTTGGAACAAAAGAGCACAGATACGCAGTATTTT.